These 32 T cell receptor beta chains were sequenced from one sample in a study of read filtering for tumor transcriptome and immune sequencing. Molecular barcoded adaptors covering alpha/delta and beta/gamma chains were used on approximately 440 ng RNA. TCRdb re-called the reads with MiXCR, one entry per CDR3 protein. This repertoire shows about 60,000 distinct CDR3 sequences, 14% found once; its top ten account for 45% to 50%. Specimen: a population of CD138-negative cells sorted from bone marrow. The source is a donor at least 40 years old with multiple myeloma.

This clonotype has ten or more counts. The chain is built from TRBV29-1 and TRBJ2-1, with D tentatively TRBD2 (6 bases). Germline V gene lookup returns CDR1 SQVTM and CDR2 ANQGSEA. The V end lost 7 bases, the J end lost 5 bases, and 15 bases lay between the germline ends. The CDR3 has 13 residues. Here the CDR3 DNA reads TGCAGCGAGGGGAGCGGGCGAAACAATGAGCAGTTCTTC. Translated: CSEGSGRNNEQFF.

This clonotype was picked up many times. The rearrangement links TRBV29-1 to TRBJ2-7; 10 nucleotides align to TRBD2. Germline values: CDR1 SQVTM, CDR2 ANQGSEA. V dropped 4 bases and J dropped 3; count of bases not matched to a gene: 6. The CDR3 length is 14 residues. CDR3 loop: CSVGTSGGSYEQYF. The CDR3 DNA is TGCAGCGTTGGGACTAGCGGAGGGAGCTACGAGCAGTACTTC.

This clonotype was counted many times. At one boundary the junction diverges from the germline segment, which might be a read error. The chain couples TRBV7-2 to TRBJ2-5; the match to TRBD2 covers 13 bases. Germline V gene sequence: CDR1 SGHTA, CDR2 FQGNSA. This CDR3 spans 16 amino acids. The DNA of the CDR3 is TGTGCCAGCAACTTAGGGACTAGCGGGAACCAAGAGACCCAGTACTTC. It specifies CASNLGTSGNQETQYF.

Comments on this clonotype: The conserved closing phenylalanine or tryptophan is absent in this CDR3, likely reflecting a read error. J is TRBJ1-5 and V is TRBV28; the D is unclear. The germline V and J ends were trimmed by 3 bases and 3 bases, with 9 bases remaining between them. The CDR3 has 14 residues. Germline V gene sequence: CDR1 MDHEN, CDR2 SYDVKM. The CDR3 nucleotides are TGTGCCAGCAGTTTTACGCTCTTCAATCAGCCCCAGCATTAT. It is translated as CASSFTLFNQPQHY.

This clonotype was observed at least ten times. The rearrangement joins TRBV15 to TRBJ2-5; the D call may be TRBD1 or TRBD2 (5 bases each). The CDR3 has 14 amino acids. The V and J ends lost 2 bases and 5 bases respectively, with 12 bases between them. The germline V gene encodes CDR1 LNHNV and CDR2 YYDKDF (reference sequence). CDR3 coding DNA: TGTGCCACCAGCAGACAGGGCAGGGAGGAGACCCAGTACTTC. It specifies CATSRQGREETQYF.

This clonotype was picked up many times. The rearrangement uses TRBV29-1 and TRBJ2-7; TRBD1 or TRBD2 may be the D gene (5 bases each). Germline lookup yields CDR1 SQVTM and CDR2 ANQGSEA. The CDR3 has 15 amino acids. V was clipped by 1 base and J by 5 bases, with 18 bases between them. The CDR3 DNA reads TGCAGCGTTGAAGTGTCCCAGGAGCCGGGACACGAGCAGTACTTC. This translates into CSVEVSQEPGHEQYF.

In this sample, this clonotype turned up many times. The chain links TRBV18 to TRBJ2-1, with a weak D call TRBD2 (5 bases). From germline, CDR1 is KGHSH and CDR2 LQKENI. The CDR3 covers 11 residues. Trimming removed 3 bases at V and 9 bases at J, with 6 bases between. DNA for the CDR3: TGTGCCAGCTCACCGGCGGGTGAGCAGTTCTTC. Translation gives CASSPAGEQFF.

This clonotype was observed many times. The CDR3 loop is CASSKDRAFTDTQYF. Here the CDR3 DNA reads TGTGCCAGCAGCAAAGACAGGGCGTTTACAGATACGCAGTATTTT. This chain uses TRBV28 with TRBJ2-3, with 7 nucleotides matching TRBD1. V shed 6 bases, J shed 3 bases, and the junction held 9 bases outside the gene matches. This CDR3 comprises 15 residues. Germline CDR1 and CDR2: MDHEN and SYDVKM.

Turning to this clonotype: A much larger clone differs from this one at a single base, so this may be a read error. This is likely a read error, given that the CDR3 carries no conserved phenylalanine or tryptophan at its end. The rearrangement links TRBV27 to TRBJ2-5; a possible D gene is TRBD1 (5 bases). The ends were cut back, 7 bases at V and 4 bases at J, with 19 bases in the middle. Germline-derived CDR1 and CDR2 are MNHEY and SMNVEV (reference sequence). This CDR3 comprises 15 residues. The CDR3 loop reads CASTLGWGLGETQYL. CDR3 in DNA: TGTGCCAGCACCCTCGGGTGGGGCTTGGGAGAGACCCAGTACCTC.

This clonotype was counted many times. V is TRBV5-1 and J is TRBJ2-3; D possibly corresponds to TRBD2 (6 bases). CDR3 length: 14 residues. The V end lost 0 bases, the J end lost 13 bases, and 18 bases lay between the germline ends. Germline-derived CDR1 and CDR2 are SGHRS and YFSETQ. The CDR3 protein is CASSLARTTSEEYF. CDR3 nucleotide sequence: TGCGCCAGCAGCTTGGCCCGGACTACGTCTGAGGAGTATTTT.

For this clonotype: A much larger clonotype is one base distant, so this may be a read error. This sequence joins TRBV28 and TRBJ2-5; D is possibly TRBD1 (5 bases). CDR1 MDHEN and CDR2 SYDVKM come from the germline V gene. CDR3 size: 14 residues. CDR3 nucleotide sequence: TGTGCCAGCAGTTTACGACAGTACCGAGAGGCCCAGTACTTC. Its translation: CASSLRQYREAQYF.

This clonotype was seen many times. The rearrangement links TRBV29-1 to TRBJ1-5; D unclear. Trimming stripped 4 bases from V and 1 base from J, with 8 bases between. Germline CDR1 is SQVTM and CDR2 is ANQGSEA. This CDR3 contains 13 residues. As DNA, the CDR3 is TGCAGCGTTGCTGGGGAAAGCAATCAGCCCCAGCATTTT. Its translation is CSVAGESNQPQHF.

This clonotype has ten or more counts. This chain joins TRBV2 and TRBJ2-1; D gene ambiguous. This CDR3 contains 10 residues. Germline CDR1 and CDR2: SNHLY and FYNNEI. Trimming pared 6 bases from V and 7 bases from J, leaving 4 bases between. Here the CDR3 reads CASRGNEQFF. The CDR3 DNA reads TGTGCCAGCAGGGGGAATGAGCAGTTCTTC. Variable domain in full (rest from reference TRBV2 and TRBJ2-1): EPEVTQTPSHQVTQMGQEVILRCVPISNHLYFYWYRQILGQKVEFLVSFYNNEISEKSEIFDDQFSVERPDGSNFTLKIRSTKLEDSAMYFCASRGNEQFFGPGTRLTVL.

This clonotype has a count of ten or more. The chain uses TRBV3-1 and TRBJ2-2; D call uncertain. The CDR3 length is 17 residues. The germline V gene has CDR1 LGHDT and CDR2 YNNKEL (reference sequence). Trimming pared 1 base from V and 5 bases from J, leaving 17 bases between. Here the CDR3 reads CASSQGQKGTRTGELFF. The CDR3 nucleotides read TGTGCCAGCAGCCAAGGTCAAAAGGGTACAAGGACCGGGGAGCTGTTTTTT.

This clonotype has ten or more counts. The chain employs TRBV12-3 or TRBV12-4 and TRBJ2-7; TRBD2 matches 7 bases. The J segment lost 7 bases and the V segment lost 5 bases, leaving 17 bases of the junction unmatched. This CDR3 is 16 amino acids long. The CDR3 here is CASSNPPRAGVEEQYF. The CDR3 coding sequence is TGTGCCAGCAGTAATCCTCCTCGGGCGGGAGTAGAAGAGCAGTACTTC.

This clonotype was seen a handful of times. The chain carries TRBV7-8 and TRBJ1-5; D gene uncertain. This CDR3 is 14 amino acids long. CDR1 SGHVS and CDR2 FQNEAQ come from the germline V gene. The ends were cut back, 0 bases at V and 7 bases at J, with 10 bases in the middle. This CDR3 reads CASSLAGLRQPQHF. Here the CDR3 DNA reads TGTGCCAGCAGCTTAGCAGGTTTACGGCAGCCCCAGCATTTT.

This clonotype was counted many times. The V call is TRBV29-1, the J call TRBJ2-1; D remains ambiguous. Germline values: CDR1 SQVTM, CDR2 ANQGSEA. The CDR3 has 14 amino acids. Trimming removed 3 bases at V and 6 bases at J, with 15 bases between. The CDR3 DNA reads TGCAGCGTTGATTTGGGCCTAAGGGTCAATGAGCAGTTCTTC. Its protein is CSVDLGLRVNEQFF.

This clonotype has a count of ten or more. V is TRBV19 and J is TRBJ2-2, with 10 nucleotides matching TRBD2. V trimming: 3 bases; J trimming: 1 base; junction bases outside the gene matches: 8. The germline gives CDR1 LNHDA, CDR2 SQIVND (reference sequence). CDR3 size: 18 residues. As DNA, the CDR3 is TGTGCCAGTAGTATCCAAGCACGGACTAGCGGGAACACCGGGGAGCTGTTTTTT. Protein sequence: CASSIQARTSGNTGELFF.

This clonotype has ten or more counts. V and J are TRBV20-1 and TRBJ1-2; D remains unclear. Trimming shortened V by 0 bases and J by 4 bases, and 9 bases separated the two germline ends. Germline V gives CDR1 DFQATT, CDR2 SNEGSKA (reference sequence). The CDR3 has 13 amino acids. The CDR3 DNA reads TGCAGTGCTAGAGATTTTAACAGCTATGGCTACACCTTC. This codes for CSARDFNSYGYTF.

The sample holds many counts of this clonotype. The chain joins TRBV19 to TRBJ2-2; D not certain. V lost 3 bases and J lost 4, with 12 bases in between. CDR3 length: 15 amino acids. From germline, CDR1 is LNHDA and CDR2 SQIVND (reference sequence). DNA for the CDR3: TGTGCCAGTAGTATGGATTCCACGCTCACCGGGGAGCTGTTTTTT. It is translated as CASSMDSTLTGELFF.

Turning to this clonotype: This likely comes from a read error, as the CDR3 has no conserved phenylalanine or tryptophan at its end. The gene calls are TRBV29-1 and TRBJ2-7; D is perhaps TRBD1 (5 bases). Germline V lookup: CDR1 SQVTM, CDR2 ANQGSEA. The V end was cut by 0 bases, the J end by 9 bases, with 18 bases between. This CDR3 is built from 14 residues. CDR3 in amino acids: CSVEEGLTPPGQYL. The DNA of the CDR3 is TGCAGCGTTGAAGAGGGGCTGACACCTCCAGGGCAGTACCTC.

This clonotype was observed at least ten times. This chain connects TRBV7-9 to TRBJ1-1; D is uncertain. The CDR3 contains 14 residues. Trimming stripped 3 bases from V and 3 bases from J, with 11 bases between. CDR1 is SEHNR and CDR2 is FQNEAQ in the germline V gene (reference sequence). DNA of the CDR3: TGTGCCAGCAGCTTTCAGGTCTCGGACACTGAAGCTTTCTTT. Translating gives CASSFQVSDTEAFF. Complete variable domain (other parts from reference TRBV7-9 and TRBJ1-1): DTGVSQNPRHKITKRGQNVTFRCDPISEHNRLYWYRQTLGQGPEFLTYFQNEAQLEKSRLLSDRFSAERPKGSFSTLEIQRTEQGDSAMYLCASSFQVSDTEAFFGQGTRLTVV.

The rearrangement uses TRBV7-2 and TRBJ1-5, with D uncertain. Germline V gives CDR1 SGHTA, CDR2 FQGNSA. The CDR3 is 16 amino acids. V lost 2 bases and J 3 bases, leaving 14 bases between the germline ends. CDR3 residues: CASSLTRATNNQPQHF. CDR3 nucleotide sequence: TGTGCCAGCAGCTTAACCCGGGCCACAAACAATCAGCCCCAGCATTTT.

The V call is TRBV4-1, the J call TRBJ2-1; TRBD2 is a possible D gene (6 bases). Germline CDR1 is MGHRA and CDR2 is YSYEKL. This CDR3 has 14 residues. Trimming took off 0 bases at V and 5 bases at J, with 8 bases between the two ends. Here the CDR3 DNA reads TGCGCCAGCAGCCAAGATGCGGGACACAATGAGCAGTTCTTC. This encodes CASSQDAGHNEQFF.

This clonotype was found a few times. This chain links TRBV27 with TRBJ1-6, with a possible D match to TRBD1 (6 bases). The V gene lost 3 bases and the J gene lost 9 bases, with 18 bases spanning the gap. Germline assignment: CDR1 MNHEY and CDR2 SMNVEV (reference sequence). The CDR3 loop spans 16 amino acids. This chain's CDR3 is CASSFKDRSSGSPLHF. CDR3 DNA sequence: TGTGCCAGCAGTTTTAAGGACAGATCAAGTGGTTCACCCCTCCACTTT.

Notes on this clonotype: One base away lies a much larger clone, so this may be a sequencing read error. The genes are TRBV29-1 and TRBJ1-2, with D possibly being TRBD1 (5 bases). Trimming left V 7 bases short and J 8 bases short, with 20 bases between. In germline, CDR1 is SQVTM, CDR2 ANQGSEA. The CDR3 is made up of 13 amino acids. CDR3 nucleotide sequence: TGCAGCGCCGCCTCGGGATGGGGGTACGGCTACACCTTC. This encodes CSAASGWGYGYTF.

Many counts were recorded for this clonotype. The CDR3, as DNA: TGTGCCAGCAGTCAACAGGGGCGGTTACACAATGAGCAGTTCTTC. It translates to CASSQQGRLHNEQFF. The chain couples TRBV27 to TRBJ2-1, with TRBD1 identical over 7 bases. The CDR3 consists of 15 residues. Germline V CDR1 and CDR2: MNHEY, SMNVEV (reference sequence). Trimming took 5 bases from V and 5 from J; bases not matched to a gene: 9.

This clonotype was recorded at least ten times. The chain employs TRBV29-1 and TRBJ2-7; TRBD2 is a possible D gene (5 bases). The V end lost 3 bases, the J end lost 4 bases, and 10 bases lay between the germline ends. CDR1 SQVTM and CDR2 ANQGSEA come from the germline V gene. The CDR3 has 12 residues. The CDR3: CSVEEAGYEQYF. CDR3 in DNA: TGCAGCGTTGAGGAGGCCGGGTACGAGCAGTACTTC.

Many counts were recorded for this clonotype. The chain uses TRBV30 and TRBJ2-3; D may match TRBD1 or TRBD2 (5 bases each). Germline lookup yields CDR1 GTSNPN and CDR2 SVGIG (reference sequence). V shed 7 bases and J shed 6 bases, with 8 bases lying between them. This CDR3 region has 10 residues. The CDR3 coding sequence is TGTGCCTTCCGGGACGATACGCAGTATTTT. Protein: CAFRDDTQYF. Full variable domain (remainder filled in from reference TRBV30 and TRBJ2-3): SQTIHQWPATLVQPVGSPLSLECTVEGTSNPNLYWYRQAAGRGLQLLFYSVGIGQISSEVPQNLSASRPQDRQFILSSKKLLLSDSGFYLCAFRDDTQYFGPGTRLTVL.

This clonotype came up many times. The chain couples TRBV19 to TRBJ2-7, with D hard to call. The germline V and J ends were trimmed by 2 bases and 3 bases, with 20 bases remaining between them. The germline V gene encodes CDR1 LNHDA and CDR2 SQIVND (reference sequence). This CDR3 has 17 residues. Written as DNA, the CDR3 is TGTGCCAGTAGTATATCGCCCGTGACCCGCGGCCTCTACGAGCAGTACTTC. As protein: CASSISPVTRGLYEQYF. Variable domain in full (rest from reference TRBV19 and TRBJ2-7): DGGITQSPKYLFRKEGQNVTLSCEQNLNHDAMYWYRQDPGQGLRLIYYSQIVNDFQKGDIAEGYSVSREKKESFPLTVTSAQKNPTAFYLCASSISPVTRGLYEQYFGPGTRLTVT.

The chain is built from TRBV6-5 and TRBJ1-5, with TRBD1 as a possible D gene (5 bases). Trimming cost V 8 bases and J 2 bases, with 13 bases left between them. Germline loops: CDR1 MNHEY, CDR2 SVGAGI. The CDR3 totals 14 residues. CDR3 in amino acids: CASVGGLGNQPQHF. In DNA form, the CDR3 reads TGTGCCAGCGTGGGGGGACTCGGCAATCAGCCCCAGCATTTT.

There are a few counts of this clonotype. For the CDR3, the DNA is TGTGCCAGCAGACGGACAGAAAATAGCAATCAGCCCCAGCATTTT. It encodes CASRRTENSNQPQHF. V gene TRBV28 combines with J gene TRBJ1-5; D might be TRBD1 (6 bases). The CDR3 spans 15 residues. CDR1 and CDR2 (germline): MDHEN, SYDVKM. The V gene lost 6 bases and the J gene lost 0 bases, with 12 bases spanning the gap.